The sequence of this T cell receptor beta chain was determined in a study of T cells after yellow fever vaccination. As for the study in general: Fractions containing few cells were prepared with SMART-Seq v4 Ultra Low Input. The study's findings and limits: Peak timing came faster in the weaker secondary response, day 5 versus 15. Overall, a small share of clonotypes was seen in both CD4 and CD8 compartments.

This clonotype was observed a handful of times. Its target is unknown. Synthesis of TCR cDNA relied on 5'RACE template switching, which attached a universal primer site and UMIs. One entry per CDR3 protein results from TCRdb running MiXCR on the 5' RACE reads. The sample holds some 350,000 distinct CDR3 sequences, under 7.5% seen once. Germline CDR1 and CDR2: DFQATT and SNEGSKA (reference sequence). Trimming took 1 base from V and 4 from J, leaving 8 bases between them. This CDR3 has 13 amino acids. The TCR sequence derives from a young man who received the YFV17D yellow fever vaccine. The source material was PBMCs, sampled 5 days after the yellow fever booster vaccination. The chain carries TRBV20-1 and TRBJ2-1; D gene ambiguous. The CDR3 DNA follows: TGCAGTGCTAGAGTATCTGGGTACAATGAGCAGTTCTTC. This sequence encodes CSARVSGYNEQFF.